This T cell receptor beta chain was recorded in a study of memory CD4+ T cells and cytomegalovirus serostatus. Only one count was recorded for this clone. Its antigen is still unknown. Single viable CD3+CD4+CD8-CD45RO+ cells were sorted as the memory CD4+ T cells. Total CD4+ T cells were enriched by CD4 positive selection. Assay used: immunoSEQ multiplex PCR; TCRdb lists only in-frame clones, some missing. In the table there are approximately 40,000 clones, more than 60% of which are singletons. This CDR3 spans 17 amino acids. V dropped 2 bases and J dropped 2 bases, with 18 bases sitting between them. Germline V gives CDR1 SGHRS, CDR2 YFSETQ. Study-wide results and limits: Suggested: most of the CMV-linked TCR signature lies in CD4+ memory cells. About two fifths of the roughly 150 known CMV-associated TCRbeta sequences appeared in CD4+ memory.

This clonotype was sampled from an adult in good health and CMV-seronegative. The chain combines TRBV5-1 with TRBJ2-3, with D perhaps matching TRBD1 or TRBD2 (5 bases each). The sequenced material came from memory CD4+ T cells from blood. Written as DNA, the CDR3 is TGCGCCAGCAGCTTTTCGGGGCAGACAGCCGCCACAGATACGCAGTATTTT. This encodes CASSFSGQTAATDTQYF.